These 23 T cell receptor beta chains were sequenced from one sample in a study of blood T cell repertoires in COVID-19. Clones were read by immunoSEQ multiplex PCR, and TCRdb kept only the in-frame ones, dropping some. The sample gives 300,000 to 450,000 clones, about 87% of which show up once; 1.5% to 2.5% is in the top ten. The source material was PBMCs or T cells enriched from blood (not recorded which). The receptor source for this set is a man in his forties or fifties in a cohort exposed to, infected with or recovered from COVID-19 (not recorded which).

The chain has TRBV7-9 and TRBJ2-4; D remains unclear. The germline gives CDR1 SEHNR, CDR2 FQNEAQ (reference sequence). Trimming took 1 base from V and 0 from J, leaving 10 bases between them. The CDR3 runs to 16 residues. The CDR3: CASSLEGGIAKNIQYF. CDR3 sequence (DNA): TGTGCCAGCAGCTTAGAAGGCGGCATAGCCAAAAACATTCAGTACTTC. The variable domain in full, with the rest retrieved from reference TRBV7-9 and TRBJ2-4, is DTGVSQNPRHKITKRGQNVTFRCDPISEHNRLYWYRQTLGQGPEFLTYFQNEAQLEKSRLLSDRFSAERPKGSFSTLEIQRTEQGDSAMYLCASSLEGGIAKNIQYFGAGTRLSVL.

The chain has TRBV4-2 and TRBJ2-7, with TRBD1 identical over 8 bases. Trimming removed 3 bases from V and 3 bases from J; junction bases left unmatched: 7. The CDR3 has 15 amino acids. The germline V gene encodes CDR1 LGHNA and CDR2 YNFKEQ. As DNA, the CDR3 is TGTGCCAGCAGCCAGAGCGGACAGGGAGTCTACGAGCAGTACTTC. Translating it yields CASSQSGQGVYEQYF.

The gene calls are TRBV7-2 and TRBJ2-2; 9 nucleotides match TRBD2. The CDR3 is made up of 15 amino acids. Germline CDR1 reads SGHTA; CDR2 reads FQGNSA. J was trimmed by 5 bases and V by 2 bases; bases with no gene match: 3. The chain's CDR3 is CASSLSLAGTGELFF. CDR3 coding DNA: TGTGCCAGCAGCTTAAGCCTAGCGGGAACCGGGGAGCTGTTTTTT.

This clone came up once. The CDR3 protein is CASSSPGWGVANTEAFF. The DNA of the CDR3 is TGTGCCAGCAGTTCGCCAGGTTGGGGCGTTGCGAACACTGAAGCTTTCTTT. The V call is TRBV28, the J call TRBJ1-1; the D gene is possibly TRBD1 (5 bases). V was cut by 4 bases and J by 1 base, with 19 bases left in between. This CDR3 contains 17 residues. In germline, CDR1 is MDHEN, CDR2 SYDVKM.

J is TRBJ2-5 and V is TRBV15, with D possibly TRBD2 on 5 matching bases. The CDR3 runs to 14 residues. The ends were cut back, 3 bases at V and 2 bases at J, with 10 bases in the middle. Germline CDR1 and CDR2: LNHNV and YYDKDF (reference sequence). The CDR3 spells CATSSQLGQETQYF. The CDR3 DNA follows: TGTGCCACCAGCAGTCAACTAGGGCAAGAGACCCAGTACTTC.

V is TRBV6-5 and J is TRBJ2-7; D is ambiguous. This CDR3 contains 13 residues. The germline V gene has CDR1 MNHEY and CDR2 SVGAGI. Trimming cost V 6 bases and J 2 bases, with 11 bases left between them. The CDR3 reads CASRNPGPYEQYF. The CDR3 DNA reads TGTGCCAGCAGGAACCCTGGGCCCTACGAGCAGTACTTC.

The gene calls are TRBV7-3 and TRBJ1-1; maybe TRBD1 (5 bases). The CDR3 spans 13 residues. V was trimmed by 5 bases and J by 5 bases, leaving 12 bases between them. Germline V gene data show CDR1 as SGHTA and CDR2 as FQGTGA. The CDR3 loop is CASSRDSKTEAFF. Written as DNA, the CDR3 is TGTGCCAGCAGCCGAGACAGTAAGACTGAAGCTTTCTTT.

The chain couples TRBV5-1 to TRBJ2-7; possible D gene TRBD2, 6 bases. Germline CDR1 is SGHRS and CDR2 is YFSETQ. The CDR3 spans 15 residues. V shed 0 bases and J shed 0 bases, with 10 bases lying between them. CDR3 in amino acids: CASSLGDWVSYEQYF. CDR3 coding DNA: TGCGCCAGCAGCTTGGGGGACTGGGTCTCCTACGAGCAGTACTTC.

This clone was recorded once. The rearrangement uses TRBV10-2 and TRBJ1-2; no definite D call. V was trimmed by 6 bases and J by 2 bases, leaving 10 bases between them. This CDR3 region has 13 residues. Per the germline V gene, CDR1 is WSHSY and CDR2 is SAAADI. CDR3 residues: CASSPQMNYGYTF. CDR3 coding DNA: TGCGCCAGCAGCCCCCAGATGAACTATGGCTACACCTTC.

The CDR3 nucleotides read TGTGCCAGCAGTGGTCGGGAGGGGAGAAACTACGAGCAGTACTTC. This translates into CASSGREGRNYEQYF. The V and J genes are TRBV2 and TRBJ2-7; TRBD2 matches at 8 bases. The germline CDR1 and CDR2 sequences are SNHLY and FYNNEI. The CDR3 extends over 15 amino acids. V was clipped by 4 bases and J by 3 bases; unmatched bases: 8.

The gene calls are TRBV19 and TRBJ2-1; 7 bases are a match to TRBD2. CDR1 and CDR2 from the germline V gene are LNHDA and SQIVND (reference sequence). This CDR3 is 13 amino acids long. With 9 bases clipped from V and 9 bases from J, the junction kept 11 bases outside the gene matches. The CDR3 is CASQRDWSREQFF. The CDR3 DNA follows: TGTGCCAGCCAGCGGGATTGGTCCCGTGAGCAGTTCTTC.

In the case of this clone: Additional DNA sequences in this sample encode the identical CDR3. The chain is built from TRBV29-1 and TRBJ1-1; 9 positions agree with TRBD1. Germline values: CDR1 SQVTM, CDR2 ANQGSEA. The V segment lost 6 bases and the J segment 3 bases; nucleotides outside the gene matches: 2. The CDR3 extends over 12 amino acids. CDR3 nucleotides: TGCAGCGTCGGACAGGGGTACACTGAAGCTTTCTTT. Translation gives CSVGQGYTEAFF. Full variable domain (missing parts from reference TRBV29-1 and TRBJ1-1): SAVISQKPSRDICQRGTSLTIQCQVDSQVTMMFWYRQQPGQSLTLIATANQGSEATYESGFVIDKFPISRPNLTFSTLTVSNMSPEDSSIYLCSVGQGYTEAFFGQGTRLTVV.

The genes are TRBV7-8 and TRBJ2-7; D perhaps matches TRBD2 (6 bases). The CDR3 consists of 15 residues. Germline loops: CDR1 SGHVS, CDR2 FQNEAQ. Trimming cost V 3 bases and J 0 bases, with 12 bases left between them. The CDR3 bases are TGTGCCAGCAGCTTTAGTAGCGGAAGCTCCTACGAGCAGTACTTC. It is translated as CASSFSSGSSYEQYF. The complete variable domain, with remaining parts taken from reference TRBV7-8 and TRBJ2-7, reads GAGVSQSPRYKVAKRGQDVALRCDPISGHVSLFWYQQALGQGPEFLTYFQNEAQLDKSGLPSDRFFAERPEGSVSTLKIQRTQQEDSAVYLCASSFSSGSSYEQYFGPGTRLTVT.

This clone was detected a few times. The gene calls are TRBV7-9 and TRBJ2-3; D possibly corresponds to TRBD2 (6 bases). The CDR3 contains 14 residues. Germline values: CDR1 SEHNR, CDR2 FQNEAQ (reference sequence). The V end was cut by 5 bases, the J end by 6 bases, with 15 bases between. CDR3 protein: CASSPQTSADTQYF. The DNA of the CDR3 is TGTGCCAGCAGCCCCCAGACTAGTGCCGATACGCAGTATTTT.

The V and J genes are TRBV2 and TRBJ1-1; D unresolved. Trimming cost V 4 bases and J 4 bases, with 13 bases left between them. The CDR3 loop spans 14 amino acids. Germline CDR1 is SNHLY and CDR2 is FYNNEI. The CDR3 sequence: CASSAWRERTEAFF. The CDR3, as DNA: TGTGCCAGCAGTGCGTGGAGGGAACGCACTGAAGCTTTCTTT.

This clone showed up just once. The chain couples TRBV21-1 to TRBJ1-1; the D call in the table, TRBD1, was not verified against the DNA. TRBV21-1 is labeled a pseudogene. The CDR3 is made up of 14 amino acids. CDR3 in amino acids: CARRIGQLNTEAFF. For the CDR3, the DNA is TGTGCCCGACGAATAGGACAGTTGAACACTGAAGCTTTCTTT.

The chain has TRBV7-9 and TRBJ2-5; TRBD1 might be the D (5 bases). Trimming shortened V by 5 bases and J by 2 bases, and 12 bases separated the two germline ends. The CDR3 consists of 14 residues. Germline CDR1 SEHNR, CDR2 FQNEAQ (reference sequence). The CDR3 protein is CASSPRTQQETQYF. CDR3 DNA: TGTGCCAGCAGCCCCAGGACACAACAAGAGACCCAGTACTTC.

V is TRBV6-5 and J is TRBJ2-3, with D unclear. Germline V gives CDR1 MNHEY, CDR2 SVGAGI. The CDR3 has 13 amino acids. The V gene lost 6 bases and the J gene lost 0 bases, with 7 bases spanning the gap. The CDR3 spells CASSQVSTDTQYF. The DNA of the CDR3 is TGTGCCAGCAGCCAGGTCAGCACAGATACGCAGTATTTT.

This chain joins TRBV18 and TRBJ1-1; TRBD1 matches at 7 bases. Germline CDR1 is KGHSH and CDR2 is LQKENI. V trimming: 6 bases; J trimming: 0 bases; junction bases outside the gene matches: 7. The CDR3 has 15 residues. CDR3 sequence reads: CASSTDRAMNTEAFF. CDR3 coding DNA: TGTGCCAGCTCCACAGACAGGGCTATGAACACTGAAGCTTTCTTT.

The rearrangement links TRBV7-3 to TRBJ2-1; 8 positions agree with TRBD1. V lost 0 bases, J lost 3 bases, and 1 base stayed unmatched. CDR1 is SGHTA, CDR2 FQGTGA, per germline. There are 15 residues in the CDR3. CDR3 protein: CASSLTTGGYNEQFF. The CDR3 bases are TGTGCCAGCAGCTTAACTACAGGGGGCTACAATGAGCAGTTCTTC.

The chain uses TRBV4-2 and TRBJ1-1; possible D gene TRBD1, 5 bases. The CDR3 spans 15 residues. Trimming shortened V by 2 bases and J by 1 base, and 11 bases separated the two germline ends. The germline V gene encodes CDR1 LGHNA and CDR2 YNFKEQ. The DNA of the CDR3 is TGTGCCAGCAGCCAAAATCGTGGGGCGAACACTGAAGCTTTCTTT. Protein: CASSQNRGANTEAFF.

This chain joins TRBV7-6 and TRBJ1-5; TRBD1 agrees at 9 bases. Germline CDR1 is SGHVS and CDR2 is FNYEAQ. The V gene end was trimmed by 4 bases and the J gene end by 7 bases; junction bases not matched to a gene: 2. This CDR3 is 13 amino acids long. The CDR3 spells CASSSGQGQPQHF. The CDR3 nucleotides read TGTGCCAGCAGCTCGGGACAGGGCCAGCCCCAGCATTTT.

The CDR3 is CASRWRAALGNTIYF. In nucleotides, the CDR3 is TGTGCCAGCAGGTGGAGGGCAGCTCTTGGAAACACCATATATTTT. V usage is TRBV6-5 and J usage is TRBJ1-3; D is unresolved. CDR3 size: 15 residues. Germline CDR1 reads MNHEY; CDR2 reads SVGAGI. V lost 6 bases to trimming and J lost 3 bases, with 15 bases between them.